This record concerns one TCR beta chain sequence. The data stem from a study of blood T cell repertoires in COVID-19. This CDR3 comprises 15 residues. V shed 4 bases and J 4 bases; nucleotides not matched to a gene: 6. Per germline, CDR1 SQVTM and CDR2 ANQGSEA. Source study methods: It was from reference gene primer amplification that nucleated cell counts were estimated. Clones were read by immunoSEQ multiplex PCR, and TCRdb kept only the in-frame ones, dropping some. The DNA was the basis for D and trimming; V, J and clone size are from that table. The repertoire consists of approximately 52,000 clones, with approximately 90% occurring once and the leading ten covering under 15%.

The sequence was collected from a human donor with active COVID-19. The donor label of this sample is uncertain. This chain uses TRBV29-1 with TRBJ2-5, with TRBD2 identical over 13 bases. Sequenced: peripheral blood. In DNA form, the CDR3 reads TGCAGCGTTGCTACTAGCGGGGGGGCGGGAGAGACCCAGTACTTC. It codes for CSVATSGGAGETQYF.